This T cell receptor (beta chain) was retrieved from a study of blood T cell repertoires in COVID-19. Background on the study: Some COVID-19 samples were acute and others convalescent; all came from the United States, Italy and Spain. Sample material is recorded as cDNA or gDNA derived from T cells, B-cell-depleted T cells, or PBMCs.

Germline V gene data show CDR1 as LGHNA and CDR2 as YSLEER. V gave up 0 bases and J gave up 6 bases; unmatched junction bases: 12. The CDR3 is 17 amino acids. As handled by the study authors: Counts of nucleated cells, estimated from reference gene primer amplification, were obtained. Data came from immunoSEQ multiplex PCR; TCRdb stores just in-frame clones and leaves some out. The V and J calls and the clone size are those of that table, but D and trimming were determined from the DNA. The sample contains approximately 180,000 clones, 82% of which appear only once. This TCR was sampled from a woman in her 70s with acute or convalescent COVID-19. This sequence joins TRBV4-3 and TRBJ2-3; TRBD2 agrees at 7 bases. Source material: peripheral blood. Here the CDR3 DNA reads TGCGCCAGCAGCCAAGATTTTGCTAGCGGATACTTGGATACGCAGTATTTT. This gives the protein CASSQDFASGYLDTQYF.